This TCR beta chain appears in the sequencing data of a study of T-cell reconstitution after alpha-beta-depleted transplantation in children (dated by TCRdb to about 2016). Describing the broader study: Using TCR repertoire profiling, the study followed T-cell immune reconstitution in a quantitative way in children after TCRalphabeta/CD19-depleted allogeneic hematopoietic cell transplantation. Broad study findings and their caveats: Hyperexpanded clone frequencies declined over subsequent months; after one year, T-cell counts and TCRbeta diversity were mostly attributed to newly produced T cells. Apparently early alphabetaT-cell count recovery about two months after transplant reportedly relied on only several hundred rapidly expanded clones derived from non-depleted graft cells. The high TCRbeta diversity at day 60 in some patients was ascribed to recipient T cells and intrathymic progenitors that had survived conditioning.

About this clonotype: No antigen is known for it. It has no much larger one-base neighbor in the sample; base qualities were not kept.

Germline trimming amounts to 4 bases on V and 8 bases on J, with 3 as the count of junction bases outside the gene matches. The CDR3 goes from the cysteine to the phenylalanine over 12 residues. The CDR3 DNA has 36 bases and is translated from base 1. The germline V gene (reference sequence) gives CDR1 as SEHNR and CDR2 as FQNEAQ. Libraries were constructed by PCR. The run used an Illumina HiSeq 2500. Molecular barcoding was employed in the preparation of TCR libraries, with unique molecular identifiers being used to normalize TCRbeta repertoire quantification. TCRdb cleaned the public reads at Q25 with fastp, built clones with MiXCR and kept in-frame beta chains. Merged by CDR3 protein, the rows form single entries marked with the most common genes and DNA. This sample comprises around 450,000 distinct CDR3 sequences, over 9.5% of them detected only once. Of the sample, about 2% falls within the top ten clones.

Read against the paper, the sample's treatment or condition label means: allogeneic hematopoietic cell transplantation with graft depleted of TCRalphabeta T cells and CD19 B cells. The transplant recipients were children given TCRalphabeta/CD19-depleted allogeneic hematopoietic cell grafts. This TCR was sampled from a child younger than 10 with inherited bone marrow failure, due to receive a stem cell transplant. The sequence joins TRBV7-9 to TRBJ2-7; 9 middle bases align to TRBD1. The material was PBMCs, obtained before TCRalphabeta/CD19-depleted stem cell transplant. The DNA reads TGTGCCAGCAGCTGGGACAGGGACAAGCAGTACTTC. The resulting protein is CASSWDRDKQYF.